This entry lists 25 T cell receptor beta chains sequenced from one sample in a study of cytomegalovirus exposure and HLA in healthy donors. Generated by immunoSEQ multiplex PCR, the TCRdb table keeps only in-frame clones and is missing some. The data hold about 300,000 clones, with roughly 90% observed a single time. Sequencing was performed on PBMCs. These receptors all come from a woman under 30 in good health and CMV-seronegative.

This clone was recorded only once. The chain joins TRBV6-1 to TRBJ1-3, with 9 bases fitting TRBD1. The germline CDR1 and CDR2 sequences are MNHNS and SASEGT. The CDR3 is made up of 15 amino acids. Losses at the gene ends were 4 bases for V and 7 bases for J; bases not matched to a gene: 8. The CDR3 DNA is TGTGCCAGCAGTGCGCCGACAGGGGGGGGCAACACCATATATTTT. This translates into CASSAPTGGGNTIYF.

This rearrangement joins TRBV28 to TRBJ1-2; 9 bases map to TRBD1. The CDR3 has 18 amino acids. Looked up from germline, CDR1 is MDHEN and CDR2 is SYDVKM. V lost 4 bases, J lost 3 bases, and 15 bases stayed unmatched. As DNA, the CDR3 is TGTGCCAGCAGTTCCCCATCCGCCGGGACAGGGTTGCACTATGGCTACACCTTC. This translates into CASSSPSAGTGLHYGYTF.

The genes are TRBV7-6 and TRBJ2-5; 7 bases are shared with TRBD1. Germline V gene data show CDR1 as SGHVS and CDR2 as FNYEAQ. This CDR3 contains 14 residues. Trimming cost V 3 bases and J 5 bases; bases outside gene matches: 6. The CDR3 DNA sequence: TGTGCCAGCAGCTTGATCAGGGGGTCGGAGACCCAGTACTTC. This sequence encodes CASSLIRGSETQYF. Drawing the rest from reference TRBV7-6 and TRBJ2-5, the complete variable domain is GAGVSQSPRYKVTKRGQDVALRCDPISGHVSLYWYRQALGQGPEFLTYFNYEAQQDKSGLPNDRFSAERPEGSISTLTIQRTEQRDSAMYRCASSLIRGSETQYFGPGTRLLVL.

The CDR3 DNA reads as TGTGCCAGCAGCTTAGACAAGGGGGCGACTGGAAACACCATATATTTT. It codes for CASSLDKGATGNTIYF. The genes are TRBV7-2 and TRBJ1-3; TRBD1 matches at 7 bases. The CDR3 loop spans 16 amino acids. CDR1 and CDR2 from the germline V gene are SGHTA and FQGNSA. V was pared by 1 base and J by 2 bases, with 5 bases of the junction left unmatched.

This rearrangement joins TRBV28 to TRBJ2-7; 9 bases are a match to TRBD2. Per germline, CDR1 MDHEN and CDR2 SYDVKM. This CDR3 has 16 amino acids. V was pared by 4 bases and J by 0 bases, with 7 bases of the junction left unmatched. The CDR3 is CASSWHDSGSSYEQYF. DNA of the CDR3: TGTGCCAGCAGTTGGCACGATAGCGGGAGCTCCTACGAGCAGTACTTC.

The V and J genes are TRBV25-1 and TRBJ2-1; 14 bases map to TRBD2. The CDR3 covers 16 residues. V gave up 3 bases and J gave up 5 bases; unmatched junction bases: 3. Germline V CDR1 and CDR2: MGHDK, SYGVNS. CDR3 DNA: TGTGCCAGCAGTGAGGGACTAGCGGGAGCGGACAATGAGCAGTTCTTC. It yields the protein CASSEGLAGADNEQFF.

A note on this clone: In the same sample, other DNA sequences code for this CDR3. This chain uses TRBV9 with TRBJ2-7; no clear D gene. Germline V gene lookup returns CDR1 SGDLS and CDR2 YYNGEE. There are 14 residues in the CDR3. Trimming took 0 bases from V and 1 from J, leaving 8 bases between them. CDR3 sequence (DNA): TGTGCCAGCAGCGTAGGTGGCAGTTCCTACGAGCAGTACTTC. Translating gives CASSVGGSSYEQYF.

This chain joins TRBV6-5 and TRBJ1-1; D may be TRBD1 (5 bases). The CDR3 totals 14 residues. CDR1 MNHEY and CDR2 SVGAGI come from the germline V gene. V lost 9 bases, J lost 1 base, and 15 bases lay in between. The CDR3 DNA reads TGTGCCAGTCGTCCCCCGGGGGGGAACACTGAAGCTTTCTTT. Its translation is CASRPPGGNTEAFF.

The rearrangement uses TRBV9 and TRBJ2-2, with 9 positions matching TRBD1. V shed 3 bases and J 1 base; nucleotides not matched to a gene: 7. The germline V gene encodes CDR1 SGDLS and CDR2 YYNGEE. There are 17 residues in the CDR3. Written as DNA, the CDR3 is TGTGCCAGCAGCGGGGACCGGACAGGGGAGAACACCGGGGAGCTGTTTTTT. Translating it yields CASSGDRTGENTGELFF.

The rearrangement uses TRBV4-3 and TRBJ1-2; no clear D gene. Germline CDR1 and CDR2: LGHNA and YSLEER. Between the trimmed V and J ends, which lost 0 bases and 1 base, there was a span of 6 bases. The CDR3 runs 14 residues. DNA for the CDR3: TGCGCCAGCAGCCAAGATTCCAATAACTATGGCTACACCTTC. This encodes CASSQDSNNYGYTF.

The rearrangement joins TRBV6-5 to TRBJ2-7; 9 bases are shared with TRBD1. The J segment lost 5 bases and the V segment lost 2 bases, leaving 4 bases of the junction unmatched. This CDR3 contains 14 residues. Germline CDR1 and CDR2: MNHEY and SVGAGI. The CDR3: CASSYDRGNHEQYF. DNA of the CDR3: TGTGCCAGCAGTTACGACAGGGGGAATCACGAGCAGTACTTC.

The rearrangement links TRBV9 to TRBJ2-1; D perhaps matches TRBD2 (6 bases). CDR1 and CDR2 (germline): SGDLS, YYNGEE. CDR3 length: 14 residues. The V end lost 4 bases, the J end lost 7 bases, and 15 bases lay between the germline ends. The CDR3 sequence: CASSSRLVKNEQFF. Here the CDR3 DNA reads TGTGCCAGCAGCTCTAGACTAGTCAAGAATGAGCAGTTCTTC.

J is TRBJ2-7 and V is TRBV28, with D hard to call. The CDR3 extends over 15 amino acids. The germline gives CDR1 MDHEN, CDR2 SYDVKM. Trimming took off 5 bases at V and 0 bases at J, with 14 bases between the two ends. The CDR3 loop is CASSRGKISSYEQYF. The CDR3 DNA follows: TGTGCCAGCAGTAGAGGAAAGATAAGCTCCTACGAGCAGTACTTC.

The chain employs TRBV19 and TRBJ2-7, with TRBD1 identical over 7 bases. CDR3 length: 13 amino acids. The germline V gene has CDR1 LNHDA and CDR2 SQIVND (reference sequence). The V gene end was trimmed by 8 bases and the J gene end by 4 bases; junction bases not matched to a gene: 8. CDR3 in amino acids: CASGNRGPYEQYF. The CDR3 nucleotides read TGTGCCAGTGGCAACAGGGGTCCGTACGAGCAGTACTTC.

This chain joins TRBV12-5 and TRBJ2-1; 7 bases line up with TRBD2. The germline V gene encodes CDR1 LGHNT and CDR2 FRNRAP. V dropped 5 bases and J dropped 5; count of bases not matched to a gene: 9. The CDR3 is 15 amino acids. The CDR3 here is CASGVSSGFNNEQFF. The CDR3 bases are TGTGCTAGTGGTGTGAGTAGCGGGTTCAACAATGAGCAGTTCTTC. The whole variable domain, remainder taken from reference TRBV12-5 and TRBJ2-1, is DARVTQTPRHKVTEMGQEVTMRCQPILGHNTVFWYRQTMMQGLELLAYFRNRAPLDDSGMPKDRFSAEMPDATLATLKIQPSEPRDSAVYFCASGVSSGFNNEQFFGPGTRLTVL.

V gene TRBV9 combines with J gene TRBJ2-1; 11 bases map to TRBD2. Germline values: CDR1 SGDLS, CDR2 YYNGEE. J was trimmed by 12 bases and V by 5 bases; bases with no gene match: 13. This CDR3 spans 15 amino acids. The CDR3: CASSEPGTSGTPQFF. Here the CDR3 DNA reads TGTGCCAGCAGTGAACCCGGGACTAGCGGTACCCCGCAGTTCTTC.

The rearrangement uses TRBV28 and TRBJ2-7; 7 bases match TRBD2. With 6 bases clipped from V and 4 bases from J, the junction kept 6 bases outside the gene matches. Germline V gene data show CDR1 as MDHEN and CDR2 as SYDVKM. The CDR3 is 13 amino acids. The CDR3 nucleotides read TGTGCCAGCAGGAGCGGGGCCACGTACGAGCAGTACTTC. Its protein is CASRSGATYEQYF. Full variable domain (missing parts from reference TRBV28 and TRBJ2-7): DVKVTQSSRYLVKRTGEKVFLECVQDMDHENMFWYRQDPGLGLRLIYFSYDVKMKEKGDIPEGYSVSREKKERFSLILESASTNQTSMYLCASRSGATYEQYFGPGTRLTVT.

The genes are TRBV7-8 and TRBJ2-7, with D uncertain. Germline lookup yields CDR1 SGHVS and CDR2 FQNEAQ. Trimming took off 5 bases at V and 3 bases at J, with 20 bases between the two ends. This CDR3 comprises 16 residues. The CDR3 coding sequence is TGTGCCAGCAGCATGCGAGACAATCCAGGATACTACGAGCAGTACTTC. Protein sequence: CASSMRDNPGYYEQYF.

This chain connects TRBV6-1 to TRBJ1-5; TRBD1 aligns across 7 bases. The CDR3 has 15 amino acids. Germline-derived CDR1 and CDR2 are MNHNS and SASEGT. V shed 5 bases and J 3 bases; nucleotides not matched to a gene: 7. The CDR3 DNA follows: TGTGCCAGCAGTTCCCGGGACAGCCCCAATCAGCCCCAGCATTTT. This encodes CASSSRDSPNQPQHF.

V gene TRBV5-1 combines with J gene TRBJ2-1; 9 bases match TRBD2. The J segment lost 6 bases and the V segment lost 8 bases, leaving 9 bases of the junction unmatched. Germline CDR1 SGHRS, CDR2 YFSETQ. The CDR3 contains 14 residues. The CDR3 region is CASTGTSSINEQFF. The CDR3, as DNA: TGCGCCAGTACCGGGACTAGCAGCATCAATGAGCAGTTCTTC.

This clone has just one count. The CDR3 reads CAISEIGYEQYF. As DNA, the CDR3 is TGTGCCATCAGTGAGATCGGCTACGAGCAGTACTTC. The V call is TRBV10-3, the J call TRBJ2-7, with D unclear. V lost 2 bases and J 3 bases, leaving 5 bases between the germline ends. The CDR3 is 12 amino acids. Germline V gives CDR1 ENHRY, CDR2 SYGVKD.

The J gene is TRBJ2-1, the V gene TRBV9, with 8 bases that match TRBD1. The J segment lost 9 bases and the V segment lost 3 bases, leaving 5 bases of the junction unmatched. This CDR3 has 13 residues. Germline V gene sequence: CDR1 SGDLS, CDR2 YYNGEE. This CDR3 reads CASSGTGLVEQFF. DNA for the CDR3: TGTGCCAGCAGCGGGACAGGGTTGGTTGAGCAGTTCTTC.

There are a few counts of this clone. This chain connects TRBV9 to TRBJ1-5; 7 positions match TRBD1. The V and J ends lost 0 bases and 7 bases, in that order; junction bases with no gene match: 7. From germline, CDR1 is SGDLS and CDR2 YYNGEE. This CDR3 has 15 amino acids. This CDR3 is CASSVAGQIEQPQHF. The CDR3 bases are TGTGCCAGCAGCGTAGCGGGACAGATAGAGCAGCCCCAGCATTTT.

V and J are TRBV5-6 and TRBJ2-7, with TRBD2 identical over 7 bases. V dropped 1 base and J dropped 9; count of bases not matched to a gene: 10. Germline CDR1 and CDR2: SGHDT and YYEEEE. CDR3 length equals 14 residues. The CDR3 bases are TGTGCCAGCAGCTTGTTGGCTAGCGGATTGTTGCAGTACTTC. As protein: CASSLLASGLLQYF.

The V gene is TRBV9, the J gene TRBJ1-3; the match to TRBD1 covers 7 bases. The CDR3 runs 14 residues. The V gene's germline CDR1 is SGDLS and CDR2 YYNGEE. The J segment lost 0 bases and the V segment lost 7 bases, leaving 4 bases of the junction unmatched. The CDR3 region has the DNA TGTGCCAGCTCGGACAGGAACTCTGGAAACACCATATATTTT. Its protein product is CASSDRNSGNTIYF.